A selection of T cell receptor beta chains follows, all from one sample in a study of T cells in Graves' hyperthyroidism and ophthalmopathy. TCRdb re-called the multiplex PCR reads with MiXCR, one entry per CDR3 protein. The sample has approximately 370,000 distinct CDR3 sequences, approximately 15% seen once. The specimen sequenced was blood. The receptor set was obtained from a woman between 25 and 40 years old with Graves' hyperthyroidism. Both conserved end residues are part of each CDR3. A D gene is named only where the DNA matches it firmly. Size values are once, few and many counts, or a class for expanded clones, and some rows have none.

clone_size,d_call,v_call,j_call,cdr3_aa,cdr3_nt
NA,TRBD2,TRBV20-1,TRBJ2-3,CSAPKASGRGKDTQYF,TGCAGTGCCCCGAAGGCTAGCGGGAGGGGGAAAGATACGCAGTATTTT
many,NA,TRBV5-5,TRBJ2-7,CASSLRPESTYEQYF,TGTGCCAGCAGCTTGCGACCAGAGAGTACCTACGAGCAGTACTTC
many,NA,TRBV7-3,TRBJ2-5,CASSSLPRTPGAQETQYF,TGTGCCAGCAGCTCTCTACCCCGAACACCGGGGGCCCAAGAGACCCAGTACTTC
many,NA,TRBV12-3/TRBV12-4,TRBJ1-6,CASNGDGVSPLHF,TGTGCCAGCAACGGCGACGGGGTCTCACCCCTCCACTTT
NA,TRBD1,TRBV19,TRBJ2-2,CASSIAAGGVGAGELFF,TGTGCCAGTAGTATAGCGGCAGGGGGCGTTGGTGCCGGGGAGCTGTTTTTT
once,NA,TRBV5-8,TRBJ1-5,CASSLGRGSNQPQHF,TGTGCCAGCAGCTTGGGAAGGGGGAGCAATCAGCCCCAGCATTTT
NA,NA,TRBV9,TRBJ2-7,CASSPFEAYEQYF,TGTGCCAGCAGCCCTTTTGAAGCCTACGAGCAGTACTTC
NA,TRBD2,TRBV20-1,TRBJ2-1,CSASGLAGLNEQFF,TGCAGTGCTAGTGGGTTAGCGGGCCTAAATGAGCAGTTCTTC
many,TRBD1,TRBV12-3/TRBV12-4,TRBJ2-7,CASSLDRGRDEQYF,TGTGCCAGCAGTTTGGACAGGGGAAGGGACGAGCAGTACTTC
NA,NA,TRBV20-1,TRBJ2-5,CSAPDYNQETQYF,TGCAGTGCCCCGGACTATAACCAAGAGACCCAGTACTTC
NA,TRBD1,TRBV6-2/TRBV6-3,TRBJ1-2,CASSVQGSRGYTF,TGTGCCAGCAGTGTACAGGGGAGTCGTGGCTACACCTTC
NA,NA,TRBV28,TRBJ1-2,CASSILGRSNYGYTF,TGTGCCAGCAGTATCCTGGGAAGATCAAACTATGGCTACACCTTC
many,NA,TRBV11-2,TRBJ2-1,CASSSRATYNEQFF,TGTGCCAGCAGCTCGAGGGCTACCTACAATGAGCAGTTCTTC
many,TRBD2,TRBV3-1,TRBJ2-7,CASSQVLSGSGNYEQYF,TGTGCCAGCAGCCAAGTCTTGAGCGGGAGCGGAAACTACGAGCAGTACTTC
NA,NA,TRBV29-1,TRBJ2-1,CSVRYVAGPPDEQFF,TGCAGCGTTCGATACGTGGCGGGACCTCCAGATGAGCAGTTCTTC
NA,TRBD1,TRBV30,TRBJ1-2,CAWRQGKDGYTF,TGTGCCTGGAGACAGGGGAAAGATGGCTACACCTTC
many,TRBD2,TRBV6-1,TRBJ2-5,CGHSGNSYETQYF,TGTGGGCATAGCGGGAACAGTTACGAGACCCAGTACTTC
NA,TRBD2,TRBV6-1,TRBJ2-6,CASSVQRGVSGANVLTF,TGTGCCAGCAGTGTGCAGCGGGGGGTCTCTGGGGCCAACGTCCTGACTTTC
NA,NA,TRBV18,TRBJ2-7,CASSPVDYAGPYEQYF,TGTGCCAGCTCACCTGTAGACTATGCGGGGCCCTACGAGCAGTACTTC
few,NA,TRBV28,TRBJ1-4,CALSPWGSGNEKLFF,TGTGCCCTTAGTCCATGGGGATCTGGTAATGAAAAACTGTTTTTT
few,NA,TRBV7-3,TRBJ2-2,CASSSSLHANTGELFF,TGTGCCAGCAGTTCCTCTCTGCACGCGAACACCGGGGAGCTGTTTTTT
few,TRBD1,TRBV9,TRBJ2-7,CASSVEGDRGREQYF,TGTGCCAGCAGCGTAGAGGGGGACAGGGGGCGGGAGCAGTACTTC
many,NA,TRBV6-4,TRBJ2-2,CASSDSMPGELFF,TGTGCCAGCAGTGACTCGATGCCCGGGGAGCTGTTTTTT
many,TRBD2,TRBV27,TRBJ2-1,CASRTNLAGGSYNEQFF,TGTGCCAGCAGAACTAATCTAGCGGGAGGCTCCTACAATGAGCAGTTCTTC
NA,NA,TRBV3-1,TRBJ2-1,CASSHKSEQFF,TGTGCCAGCAGCCACAAATCTGAGCAGTTCTTC
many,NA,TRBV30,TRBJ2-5,CAWTLQETQYF,TGTGCCTGGACCCTCCAAGAGACCCAGTACTTC
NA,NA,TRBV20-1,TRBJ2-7,CSASSGTEVYEQYF,TGCAGTGCTAGCTCCGGGACGGAAGTCTACGAGCAGTACTTC
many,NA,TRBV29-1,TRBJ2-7,CSVEHGGDEQYF,TGCAGCGTTGAACACGGGGGCGACGAGCAGTACTTC
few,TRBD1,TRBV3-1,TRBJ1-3,CASSPRDRGYSGNTIYF,TGTGCCAGCAGCCCCCGGGACAGGGGGTACTCTGGAAACACCATATATTTT
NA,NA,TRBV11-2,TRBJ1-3,CASSSGRAGNTIYF,TGTGCCAGCAGCTCGGGCAGGGCTGGAAACACCATATATTTT
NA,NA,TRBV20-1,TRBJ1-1,CSARREEAFF,TGCAGTGCAAGACGGGAGGAAGCTTTCTTT
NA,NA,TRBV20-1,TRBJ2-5,CSAGGTEKETQYF,TGCAGTGCTGGCGGGACAGAAAAAGAGACCCAGTACTTC
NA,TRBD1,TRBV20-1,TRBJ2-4,CSAWDRLGHDIQYF,TGCAGTGCTTGGGACAGGTTGGGCCATGACATTCAGTACTTC
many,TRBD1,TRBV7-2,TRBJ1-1,CASSGDRGRTEAFF,TGTGCCAGCAGCGGGGACAGGGGGCGAACTGAAGCTTTCTTT
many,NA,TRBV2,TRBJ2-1,CASSEPSSSYNEQFF,TGTGCCAGCAGTGAACCTTCTAGCTCCTACAATGAGCAGTTCTTC
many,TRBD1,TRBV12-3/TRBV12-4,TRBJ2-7,CASSGTASIREQYF,TGTGCCAGCAGCGGGACAGCTAGCATCCGCGAGCAGTACTTC
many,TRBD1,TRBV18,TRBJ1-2,CASSPPTGVVYGYTF,TGTGCCAGCTCACCACCGACAGGGGTCGTCTATGGCTACACCTTC
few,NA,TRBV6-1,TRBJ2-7,CASSIDKPPYEQYF,TGTGCCAGCAGCATTGACAAGCCGCCCTACGAGCAGTACTTC
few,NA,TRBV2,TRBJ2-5,CASRLRQGRETQYF,TGTGCCAGCAGACTGCGGCAAGGGCGCGAGACCCAGTACTTC
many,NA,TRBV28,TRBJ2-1,CASSSAWGTQLYNEQFF,TGTGCCAGCAGCTCAGCTTGGGGGACTCAACTTTACAATGAGCAGTTCTTC
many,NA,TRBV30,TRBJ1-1,CAWRRVSEAFF,TGTGCCTGGAGAAGAGTCTCTGAAGCTTTCTTT
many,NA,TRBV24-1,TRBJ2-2,CATSDLGQNTGELFF,TGTGCCACCAGTGATTTGGGTCAGAACACCGGGGAGCTGTTTTTT
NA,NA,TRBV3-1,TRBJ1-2,CASSQRDELYGYTF,TGTGCCAGCAGCCAACGGGACGAACTCTATGGCTACACCTTC
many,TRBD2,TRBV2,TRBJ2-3,CASRAGLAGGDTQYF,TGTGCCAGCAGAGCGGGACTAGCGGGAGGAGATACGCAGTATTTT
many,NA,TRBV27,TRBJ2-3,CASSPQQGPDTQYF,TGTGCCAGCAGTCCGCAACAGGGCCCAGATACGCAGTATTTT
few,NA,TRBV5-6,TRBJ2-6,CASSFPGSGANVLTF,TGTGCCAGCAGCTTTCCCGGCTCTGGGGCCAACGTCCTGACTTTC